These 10 T cell receptor beta chains were sequenced from one sample in a study of molecular identifiers for immune sequencing clone quantification. A single record per CDR3 protein comes from TCRdb applying MiXCR to the PCR reads. Of some 89,000 distinct CDR3 sequences in the sample, 20% to 25% were seen once. Sequencing used naive CD8+ T cells from blood, with Jurkat cell RNA spiked in. Subset of the sample: FACS-sorted CD8+CD4-CCR7+CD45RA+ naive T cells. Receptor source: a human donor in good health. Some libraries in this study had Jurkat cell RNA spiked in.

The chain combines TRBV12-3 or TRBV12-4 with TRBJ2-7; TRBD2 aligns across 11 bases. Trimming at V came to 7 bases and at J to 5 bases, leaving 10 bases not matched to a gene. This CDR3 contains 15 residues. The CDR3 sequence is CASTTGLAGSHEQYF. The CDR3 nucleotides are TGTGCCAGCACTACCGGACTAGCGGGTTCCCACGAGCAGTACTTC.

This clonotype occurred many times. This chain uses TRBV6-2 or TRBV6-3 with TRBJ1-3; D gene unclear. Germline values: CDR1 MNHEY, CDR2 SVGEGT. The ends were cut back, 4 bases at V and 4 bases at J, with 11 bases in the middle. CDR3 length: 14 amino acids. As DNA, the CDR3 is TGTGCCAGCAGTTTCGCGGATGCAGGAAACACCATATATTTT. It codes for CASSFADAGNTIYF.

This clonotype was seen repeatedly, ten times or more. V gene TRBV5-5 combines with J gene TRBJ2-2, with TRBD2 matching 8 bases. Germline V lookup: CDR1 SGHKS, CDR2 YYEKEE (reference sequence). The CDR3 contains 16 residues. V dropped 0 bases and J dropped 5; count of bases not matched to a gene: 6. This CDR3 is CASSLVPAGDTGELFF. As DNA, the CDR3 is TGTGCCAGCAGCTTGGTTCCAGCGGGAGATACCGGGGAGCTGTTTTTT.

In this sample, this clonotype turned up a few times. The CDR3 DNA is TGCAGTGCCATACCGGGGGTATGGGGCTACAATGAGCAGTTCTTC. Protein product: CSAIPGVWGYNEQFF. The chain joins TRBV20-1 to TRBJ2-1, with D possibly being TRBD2 (6 bases). This CDR3 is built from 15 residues. Trimming removed 6 bases at V and 3 bases at J, with 18 bases between. Germline loops: CDR1 DFQATT, CDR2 SNEGSKA (reference sequence).

This clonotype was seen many times. V and J are TRBV19 and TRBJ2-6; D gene unclear. Trimming removed 7 bases at V and 0 bases at J, with 7 bases between. CDR1 and CDR2 from the germline V gene are LNHDA and SQIVND (reference sequence). This CDR3 contains 14 residues. CDR3 amino acids: CASNPGSGANVLTF. DNA of the CDR3: TGTGCCAGTAATCCGGGCTCTGGGGCCAACGTCCTGACTTTC. Filled out from reference TRBV19 and TRBJ2-6, the complete variable domain reads DGGITQSPKYLFRKEGQNVTLSCEQNLNHDAMYWYRQDPGQGLRLIYYSQIVNDFQKGDIAEGYSVSREKKESFPLTVTSAQKNPTAFYLCASNPGSGANVLTFGAGSRLTVL.

This clonotype was detected only once. A much bigger clone sits one base away, suggesting this may be a read error. The CDR3 does not close with the conserved phenylalanine or tryptophan, likely indicating a read error. This chain joins TRBV29-1 and TRBJ2-1, with 7 positions matching TRBD1. In germline, CDR1 is SQVTM, CDR2 ANQGSEA. This CDR3 has 12 amino acids. V shed 7 bases, J shed 8 bases, and the junction held 8 bases outside the gene matches. DNA for the CDR3: TGCAGCGCTCGACAGGGATCTTATGAGCAGTTCCTC. Protein product: CSARQGSYEQFL.

This clonotype was counted at least ten times. The V gene is TRBV6-5, the J gene TRBJ2-2; D unclear. Per germline, CDR1 MNHEY and CDR2 SVGAGI. The V end lost 2 bases, the J end lost 5 bases, and 6 bases lay between the germline ends. The CDR3 has 13 residues. CDR3 sequence (DNA): TGTGCCAGCAGTTACCGCTCTACCGGGGAGCTGTTTTTT. Translating it yields CASSYRSTGELFF.

Ten or more counts support this clonotype. V and J are TRBV5-6 and TRBJ2-3; D remains ambiguous. This CDR3 has 14 residues. The germline CDR1 and CDR2 sequences are SGHDT and YYEEEE. V gave up 1 base and J gave up 5 bases, with 11 bases separating them. This CDR3 is CASSLIGNGDTQYF. CDR3 bases: TGTGCCAGCAGCTTGATAGGGAACGGAGATACGCAGTATTTT.

In its sample, this clonotype was seen a few times. The J gene is TRBJ1-1, the V gene TRBV4-3; D remains unclear. CDR1 is LGHNA, CDR2 YSLEER, per germline. This CDR3 is 14 amino acids long. V was pared by 4 bases and J by 3 bases, with 12 bases between. CDR3 in DNA: TGCGCCAGCAGCCGTCTAGGGTTGGACACTGAAGCTTTCTTT. As protein: CASSRLGLDTEAFF.

This clonotype was observed many times. The chain has TRBV7-9 and TRBJ1-1; D not certain. Trimming removed 5 bases from V and 5 bases from J, with 6 bases in between. This CDR3 is 11 amino acids long. Per germline, CDR1 SEHNR and CDR2 FQNEAQ (reference sequence). This CDR3 is CASSPQTEAFF. The CDR3 nucleotides read TGTGCCAGCAGCCCTCAGACTGAAGCTTTCTTT.